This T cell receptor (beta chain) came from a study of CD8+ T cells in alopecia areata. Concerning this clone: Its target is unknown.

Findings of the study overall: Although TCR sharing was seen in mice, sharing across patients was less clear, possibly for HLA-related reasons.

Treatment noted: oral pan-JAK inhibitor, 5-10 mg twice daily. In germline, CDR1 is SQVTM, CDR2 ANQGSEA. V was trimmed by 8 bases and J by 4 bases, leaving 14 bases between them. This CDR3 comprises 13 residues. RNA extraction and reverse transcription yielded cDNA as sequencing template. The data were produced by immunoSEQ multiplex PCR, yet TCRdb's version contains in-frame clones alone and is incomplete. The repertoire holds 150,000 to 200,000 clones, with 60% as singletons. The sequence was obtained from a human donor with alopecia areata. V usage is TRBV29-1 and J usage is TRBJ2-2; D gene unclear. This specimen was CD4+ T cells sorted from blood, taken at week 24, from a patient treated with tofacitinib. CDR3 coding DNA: TGCAGCATATCAGGAAAGGGCACCGGGGAGCTGTTTTTT. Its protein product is CSISGKGTGELFF.